This T cell receptor beta chain was recovered during a study of PD-1 blockade in classical Hodgkin lymphoma. Across the study: Intravenous infusions of nivolumab 3 mg/kg reached patients every 2 weeks.

Each and every patient relapsed after autologous stem cell transplantation, and patients got differing brentuximab vedotin exposure. CDR3 length: 15 amino acids. Per germline, CDR1 MGHDK and CDR2 SYGVNS. Trimming took 2 bases from V and 7 from J, leaving 12 bases between them. Study-wide points: TCR diversity rose significantly by C4D1 in CD4+ but not CD8+ cells. When set against healthy donors, newly diagnosed patients were reported to show lower baseline TCR diversity. What caused the repertoire differences, perhaps disease activity or prior therapy, remains undefined.

On this clone itself: Antigen specificity is unknown.

Clones were sequenced by immunoSEQ multiplex PCR, and TCRdb holds only the in-frame ones, with some missing. The table has 13,000 to 15,000 clones, 82% seen once. The receptor was isolated from a human donor with classical Hodgkin lymphoma. The sequences come from peripheral blood mononuclear cells (PBMCs), collected at baseline. V usage is TRBV25-1 and J usage is TRBJ1-6, with unresolved D. CDR3 nucleotides: TGTGCCAGCAGTGAAGGCTTACCGGGGAATTCACCCCTCCACTTT. The encoded protein is CASSEGLPGNSPLHF.